Following are 24 T cell receptor beta chains from one sample sequenced in a study of cytomegalovirus exposure and HLA in healthy donors. Libraries were prepared by immunoSEQ multiplex PCR; TCRdb keeps only in-frame clonotypes and omits some of them. The sample carries approximately 76,000 clones, roughly 94% recorded once. What was sequenced was PBMCs. The receptor set was obtained from a woman under 30 in good health and CMV-seronegative.

The chain recombines TRBV28 with TRBJ2-2, with TRBD2 matching 9 bases. Germline V CDR1 and CDR2: MDHEN, SYDVKM. The CDR3 contains 16 residues. The junction had 12 bases not matched to a gene; V was cut back by 8 bases and J by 5 bases. CDR3 in DNA: TGTGCCAGCCGCATGGCGGGAGGGCCAAAAACCGGGGAGCTGTTTTTT. As protein: CASRMAGGPKTGELFF.

The V and J genes are TRBV9 and TRBJ2-3; 12 nucleotides align to TRBD2. CDR3 size: 23 residues. V lost 0 bases, J lost 5 bases, and 25 bases stayed unmatched. Germline assignment: CDR1 SGDLS and CDR2 YYNGEE. The CDR3 DNA reads as TGTGCCAGCAGCGTAGGCACCCCAGACAGGACGACTAGCGGGAGAATAAGAATAGATACGCAGTATTTT. Amino acid sequence: CASSVGTPDRTTSGRIRIDTQYF.

The CDR3 DNA reads as TGTGCCAGCAGCTTAGCGCCCTCACTAGCGGGGGCAGTCAATGAGCAGTTCTTC. Its protein product is CASSLAPSLAGAVNEQFF. V and J are TRBV11-1 and TRBJ2-1, with 11 bases identical to TRBD2. CDR1 is SGHAT and CDR2 is FQDESV in the germline V gene (reference sequence). The junction had 10 bases not matched to a gene; V was cut back by 0 bases and J by 6 bases. CDR3 size: 18 residues.

This sequence joins TRBV6-1 and TRBJ2-3; D gene ambiguous. Trimming stripped 7 bases from V and 3 bases from J, with 14 bases between. The CDR3 runs to 14 residues. Germline CDR1 MNHNS, CDR2 SASEGT. CDR3 in amino acids: CASTTYDGTDTQYF. DNA for the CDR3: TGTGCCAGCACGACATATGACGGAACAGATACGCAGTATTTT.

V gene TRBV6-1 combines with J gene TRBJ2-2; D call uncertain. Trimming shortened V by 9 bases and J by 0 bases, and 11 bases separated the two germline ends. Germline-derived CDR1 and CDR2 are MNHNS and SASEGT. The CDR3 consists of 14 residues. CDR3 nucleotides: TGTGCCAGTTTACGCAGATCGAACACCGGGGAGCTGTTTTTT. It encodes CASLRRSNTGELFF.

This clone appeared once. The CDR3: CASTSSLTQGYYNSPLHF. CDR3 DNA: TGTGCCAGCACCTCGTCGTTAACACAGGGGTACTATAATTCACCCCTCCACTTT. The chain combines TRBV11-2 with TRBJ1-6; TRBD1 matches 7 bases. The CDR3 is 18 residues long. Germline V gene data show CDR1 as SGHAT and CDR2 as FQNNGV. J gave up 3 bases and V 7 bases, and 15 bases lay outside the gene matches.

The chain carries TRBV2 and TRBJ2-3, with 7 bases aligning to TRBD2. The length of the CDR3 is 17 residues. Germline CDR1 reads SNHLY; CDR2 reads FYNNEI. V shed 8 bases and J 4 bases; nucleotides not matched to a gene: 18. The CDR3 reads CASQLSPSLAGPDTQYF. The CDR3 nucleotides are TGTGCCAGCCAGCTTTCACCTTCTTTAGCGGGTCCAGATACGCAGTATTTT.

The chain uses TRBV27 and TRBJ1-2, with D unclear. This CDR3 comprises 13 residues. Deletions cut 8 bases from V and 3 bases from J, with 13 bases between. Germline V gene sequence: CDR1 MNHEY, CDR2 SMNVEV (reference sequence). CDR3 sequence: CASRELGDYGYTF. The CDR3 DNA sequence: TGTGCCAGCCGGGAGTTAGGCGACTATGGCTACACCTTC.

The V gene is TRBV29-1, the J gene TRBJ1-3; D gene unclear. The V gene lost 3 bases and the J gene lost 7 bases, with 16 bases spanning the gap. The germline gives CDR1 SQVTM, CDR2 ANQGSEA. The length of the CDR3 is 14 residues. The CDR3 loop reads CSVESTLGGNTIYF. In DNA, the CDR3 is TGCAGCGTTGAGTCCACCCTGGGAGGCAACACCATATATTTT.

The V gene is TRBV6-1, the J gene TRBJ1-5; no reliable D call. The CDR3 totals 12 residues. Looked up from germline, CDR1 is MNHNS and CDR2 is SASEGT. The V end lost 3 bases, the J end lost 6 bases, and 6 bases lay between the germline ends. CDR3 protein: CASSEGSQPQHF. As DNA, the CDR3 is TGTGCCAGCAGTGAGGGGAGTCAGCCCCAGCATTTT.

CDR3 sequence (DNA): TGTGCCAGCAGCCCGGGGACAGGGGGCCGGGGCGAGCAGTACTTC. This translates into CASSPGTGGRGEQYF. The rearrangement joins TRBV2 to TRBJ2-7; 12 bases are shared with TRBD1. Trimming at V came to 6 bases and at J to 6 bases, leaving 9 bases not matched to a gene. This CDR3 has 15 amino acids. CDR1 is SNHLY and CDR2 is FYNNEI in the germline V gene.

This sequence joins TRBV15 and TRBJ1-4; maybe TRBD1 (6 bases). Germline loops: CDR1 LNHNV, CDR2 YYDKDF (reference sequence). The CDR3 spans 16 residues. Trimming left V 0 bases short and J 6 bases short, with 14 bases between. The CDR3 region has the DNA TGTGCCACCAGCAGAGATAGTGGGCAGGGGCATGAAAAACTGTTTTTT. This translates into CATSRDSGQGHEKLFF.

The V call is TRBV4-1, the J call TRBJ2-7; the D is unclear. Germline V gene data show CDR1 as MGHRA and CDR2 as YSYEKL. Trimming took 1 base from V and 2 from J, leaving 12 bases between them. The CDR3 is made up of 15 amino acids. In DNA, the CDR3 is TGCGCCAGCAGCCAAGTTTCAGGTCGTACCTACGAGCAGTACTTC. Encoded protein: CASSQVSGRTYEQYF.

V usage is TRBV7-9 and J usage is TRBJ2-6; 9 nucleotides line up with TRBD1. Germline trimming cut 11 bases from V and 8 bases from J; bases unmatched to any gene: 4. The CDR3 contains 12 residues. CDR1 is SEHNR, CDR2 FQNEAQ, per germline (reference sequence). The chain's CDR3 is CALTGGTNVLTF. The CDR3 DNA sequence: TGTGCCTTGACAGGGGGGACCAACGTCCTGACTTTC.

The chain uses TRBV7-3 and TRBJ2-5; the D is unclear. V was clipped by 5 bases and J by 1 base, with 11 bases between them. The CDR3 has 14 amino acids. The germline V gene has CDR1 SGHTA and CDR2 FQGTGA. CDR3 in amino acids: CASSPSSSQETQYF. The CDR3 bases are TGTGCCAGCAGCCCAAGTAGCTCCCAAGAGACCCAGTACTTC.

This chain connects TRBV5-1 to TRBJ2-7, with 9 bases identical to TRBD2. Trimming cost V 3 bases and J 6 bases; bases outside gene matches: 4. The germline gives CDR1 SGHRS, CDR2 YFSETQ. The CDR3 consists of 13 residues. In nucleotides, the CDR3 is TGCGCCAGCAGCTGGGGGACTAGCCCCGAGCAGTACTTC. It yields the protein CASSWGTSPEQYF. The full variable domain, completed using reference TRBV5-1 and TRBJ2-7, is KAGVTQTPRYLIKTRGQQVTLSCSPISGHRSVSWYQQTPGQGLQFLFEYFSETQRNKGNFPGRFSGRQFSNSRSEMNVSTLELGDSALYLCASSWGTSPEQYFGPGTRLTVT.

The rearrangement links TRBV7-2 to TRBJ2-2; D perhaps matches TRBD1 (5 bases). The CDR3 has 17 amino acids. V lost 5 bases to trimming and J lost 0 bases, with 16 bases between them. Germline CDR1 reads SGHTA; CDR2 reads FQGNSA. The DNA of the CDR3 is TGTGCCAGCAGCAAACGACGACAGAAGGCGAACACCGGGGAGCTGTTTTTT. Translating it yields CASSKRRQKANTGELFF.

This clone was seen once. The rearrangement uses TRBV5-5 and TRBJ2-7; 7 bases are shared with TRBD2. The CDR3 has 16 residues. CDR1 SGHKS and CDR2 YYEKEE come from the germline V gene (reference sequence). V shed 0 bases, J shed 6 bases, and the junction held 12 bases outside the gene matches. CDR3 nucleotide sequence: TGTGCCAGCAGCTTGGGGCTCTGGGGGGGTTCAGGCGAGCAGTACTTC. This translates into CASSLGLWGGSGEQYF.

J is TRBJ1-4 and V is TRBV4-3, with 7 bases lining up with TRBD1. This CDR3 region has 15 residues. Trimming removed 2 bases from V and 4 bases from J; junction bases left unmatched: 4. Germline V gene lookup returns CDR1 LGHNA and CDR2 YSLEER. The CDR3 spells CASSQKQGSNEKLFF. The CDR3 DNA reads TGCGCCAGCAGCCAAAAACAGGGGAGTAATGAAAAACTGTTTTTT.

The CDR3 is CASSLLQAGEKLFF. DNA for the CDR3: TGTGCCAGCAGCTTATTACAGGCAGGTGAAAAACTGTTTTTT. The chain uses TRBV11-2 and TRBJ1-4; perhaps TRBD1 as D (5 bases). CDR3 size: 14 residues. V shed 2 bases and J shed 7 bases, with 11 bases lying between them. Germline assignment: CDR1 SGHAT and CDR2 FQNNGV.

This chain connects TRBV19 to TRBJ2-1, with D tentatively TRBD2 (5 bases). Per germline, CDR1 LNHDA and CDR2 SQIVND (reference sequence). The germline V and J ends were trimmed by 4 bases and 8 bases, with 15 bases remaining between them. The CDR3 contains 14 residues. DNA of the CDR3: TGTGCCAGTAGTAAGGCGAAGAGGGATTATGAGCAGTTCTTC. Translating gives CASSKAKRDYEQFF.

This clone was seen once. The chain has TRBV19 and TRBJ1-2, with D maybe TRBD1 (5 bases). Germline CDR1 LNHDA, CDR2 SQIVND (reference sequence). V lost 11 bases and J 5 bases, leaving 15 bases between the germline ends. This CDR3 is 12 amino acids long. DNA of the CDR3: TGTGCCTCGCAGGAGGGGAGTTATGGCTACACCTTC. Its translation: CASQEGSYGYTF.

The rearrangement uses TRBV11-2 and TRBJ1-1; the D gene is possibly TRBD1 (6 bases). Germline CDR1 reads SGHAT; CDR2 reads FQNNGV. V was pared by 1 base and J by 6 bases, with 18 bases between. This CDR3 comprises 16 residues. The CDR3 here is CASSLGSQQGLAEAFF. CDR3 DNA: TGTGCCAGCAGCTTAGGTTCACAGCAGGGGTTAGCTGAAGCTTTCTTT.

The CDR3 sequence: CAISDGVAGGLTDTQYF. The CDR3 DNA reads as TGTGCCATCAGTGACGGGGTAGCGGGAGGGCTCACAGATACGCAGTATTTT. The chain has TRBV10-3 and TRBJ2-3, with TRBD2 matching 11 bases. Germline CDR1 is ENHRY and CDR2 is SYGVKD. The CDR3 is made up of 17 amino acids. The V gene end was trimmed by 3 bases and the J gene end by 2 bases; junction bases not matched to a gene: 7.